This TCR beta chain stems from a study of shared clonotypes between healthy human individuals. Study results and limitations: Compared with clonotypes that all four donors shared, non-shared clonotypes had lower generation probabilities.

Naive CD8 cells were CD45RO-negative, positively selected for CCR7, excluding terminally differentiated effector memory CD45RA+ cells. The repertoire was sequenced with immunoSEQ multiplex PCR; TCRdb's copy has only in-frame clones and lacks some. The data contain about 610,000 clones, 95% to 96% of them singletons. A note on this clone: What it binds is unknown.

This CDR3 contains 14 residues. Trimming took 4 bases from V and 7 from J, leaving 14 bases between them. In germline, CDR1 is SGHDT, CDR2 YYEEEE. Sequenced sample: naive CD8+ T cells sorted from blood. The sequence was collected from a young woman in good health. This chain uses TRBV5-6 with TRBJ2-2; tentative D call: TRBD2 (6 bases). In DNA, the CDR3 is TGTGCCAGCAGCCCAGGAGGGCGGGTCGGGGAGCTGTTTTTT. This sequence encodes CASSPGGRVGELFF. The entire variable domain, with the rest obtained from reference TRBV5-6 and TRBJ2-2, is as follows: DAGVTQSPTHLIKTRGQQVTLRCSPKSGHDTVSWYQQALGQGPQFIFQYYEEEERQRGNFPDRFSGHQFPNYSSELNVNALLLGDSALYLCASSPGGRVGELFFGEGSRLTVL.